The T cell receptor (beta chain) described here comes from a study of control samples from healthy donors and cancer patients. The germline V gene has CDR1 LNHDA and CDR2 SQIVND (reference sequence). V was cut by 5 bases and J by 0 bases, with 23 bases left in between. The length of the CDR3 is 19 residues. TCRdb's copy holds only in-frame clones and misses some; the assay was immunoSEQ multiplex PCR. The sample shows about 270,000 clones, around 79% of them seen only once. The sequence derives from a woman aged 55-69 years with lung cancer. The chain uses TRBV19 and TRBJ1-5; D is possibly TRBD1 (5 bases). The sequenced sample was PBMCs. The chain's CDR3 is CASSQTPGHRYNSNQPQHF. CDR3 nucleotide sequence: TGTGCCAGTAGTCAAACCCCAGGGCACAGGTACAATAGCAATCAGCCCCAGCATTTT.